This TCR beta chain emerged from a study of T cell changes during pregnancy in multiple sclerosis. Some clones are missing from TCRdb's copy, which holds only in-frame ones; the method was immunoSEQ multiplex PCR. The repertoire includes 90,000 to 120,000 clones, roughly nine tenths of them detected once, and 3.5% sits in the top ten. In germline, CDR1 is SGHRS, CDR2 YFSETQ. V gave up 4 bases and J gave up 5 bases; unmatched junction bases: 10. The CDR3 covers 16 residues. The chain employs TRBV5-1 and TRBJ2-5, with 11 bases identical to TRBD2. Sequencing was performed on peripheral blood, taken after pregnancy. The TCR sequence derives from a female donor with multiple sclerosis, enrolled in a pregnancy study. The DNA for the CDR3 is TGCGCCAGCAGCCCGACCGGGACTAGCGGTTTGGAGACCCAGTACTTC. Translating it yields CASSPTGTSGLETQYF.